The clone carrying this T cell receptor beta chain was observed many times. V lost 4 bases, J lost 3 bases, and 12 bases lay in between. CDR1 and CDR2 from the germline V gene are MDHEN and SYDVKM. This CDR3 comprises 14 residues. Three rounds of nested PCR, following a modified ARM-PCR protocol, produced the TCRbeta library. In TCRdb, the multiplex PCR reads were re-called with MiXCR into one record per CDR3 protein. The repertoire holds some 77,000 distinct CDR3 sequences, with approximately 68% as singletons. This sample's RNA came from whole unsorted tissue. This specimen belongs to a study of tumor and adjacent non-tumor tissue in lung cancer.

Sequenced sample: lung tumor tissue. This receptor was taken from a woman aged 70 to 79 with non-small cell lung cancer. The V call is TRBV28, the J call TRBJ2-5; D is ambiguous. The CDR3 DNA reads as TGTGCCAGCAGTTCCGCCAAAAGGGAAGAGACCCAGTACTTC. Translation gives CASSSAKREETQYF. Variable domain in full (rest from reference TRBV28 and TRBJ2-5): DVKVTQSSRYLVKRTGEKVFLECVQDMDHENMFWYRQDPGLGLRLIYFSYDVKMKEKGDIPEGYSVSREKKERFSLILESASTNQTSMYLCASSSAKREETQYFGPGTRLLVL.